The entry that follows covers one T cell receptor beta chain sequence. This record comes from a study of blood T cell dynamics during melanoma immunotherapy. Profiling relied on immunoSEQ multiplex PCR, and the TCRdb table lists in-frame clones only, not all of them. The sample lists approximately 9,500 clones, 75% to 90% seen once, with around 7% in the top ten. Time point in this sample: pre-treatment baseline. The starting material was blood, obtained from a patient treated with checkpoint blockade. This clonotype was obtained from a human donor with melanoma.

Here the CDR3 DNA reads TGTGCCAGCAGCTTATCGGGACCTTACAATGAGCAGTTCTTC. As protein: CASSLSGPYNEQFF. The chain joins TRBV11-2 to TRBJ2-1; tentatively, D is TRBD1 or TRBD2 (5 bases each). Trimming took 2 bases from V and 4 from J, leaving 9 bases between them. CDR1 and CDR2 (germline): SGHAT, FQNNGV. The CDR3 covers 14 residues. The complete variable domain, with remaining parts taken from reference TRBV11-2 and TRBJ2-1, reads EAGVAQSPRYKIIEKRQSVAFWCNPISGHATLYWYQQILGQGPKLLIQFQNNGVVDDSQLPKDRFSAERLKGVDSTLKIQPAKLEDSAVYLCASSLSGPYNEQFFGPGTRLTVL.